This T cell receptor beta chain was retrieved from a study of blood T cell repertoires in COVID-19. In the source study's methods: Estimation of nucleated cell counts was performed using reference gene primer amplification. Generated by immunoSEQ multiplex PCR, the TCRdb table keeps only in-frame clones and is missing some. V and J calls and clone size are as listed in that table; D and trimming were resolved from the DNA. The sample shows about 110,000 clones, about four fifths of them seen only once. What was sequenced was peripheral blood. This sequence originates from a man between 70 and 80 years old with acute or convalescent COVID-19.

CDR3 in DNA: TGTGCCAGCAGCCGAAGAACGGACAGGGCCCGGAACACTGAAGCTTTCTTT. It specifies CASSRRTDRARNTEAFF. The chain couples TRBV7-9 to TRBJ1-1, with 8 nucleotides matching TRBD1. Germline values: CDR1 SEHNR, CDR2 FQNEAQ (reference sequence). Trimming removed 5 bases from V and 1 base from J; junction bases left unmatched: 12. The CDR3 loop spans 17 amino acids.